Each of the 18 T cell receptor beta chains below was sequenced from the same sample in a study of blood T cell repertoires in COVID-19. Some clones are missing from TCRdb's copy, which holds only in-frame ones; the method was immunoSEQ multiplex PCR. This sample has fewer than 400,000 clones, with 85% found just once. The sequencing sample was made of PBMCs or T cells enriched from blood (not recorded which). These receptors all come from a woman aged 25-40 years who had been exposed to COVID-19.

This chain joins TRBV5-4 and TRBJ1-6; TRBD1 is a possible D gene (6 bases). There are 14 residues in the CDR3. Trimming shortened V by 1 base and J by 7 bases, and 9 bases separated the two germline ends. Germline V CDR1 and CDR2: SGHNT, YYREEE (reference sequence). The CDR3 DNA reads as TGTGCCAGCAGCTTGAACCAGGGGAATTCACCCCTCCACTTT. It yields the protein CASSLNQGNSPLHF.

The chain links TRBV27 to TRBJ1-4, with D maybe TRBD1 (6 bases). This CDR3 is 14 amino acids long. CDR1 and CDR2 (germline): MNHEY, SMNVEV (reference sequence). Trimming removed 2 bases from V and 8 bases from J, with 12 bases in between. The CDR3 here is CASSLMGGREKLFF. The CDR3 DNA reads TGTGCCAGCAGTTTAATGGGGGGGCGAGAAAAACTGTTTTTT.

The rearrangement joins TRBV28 to TRBJ1-5, with a tentative D call TRBD1 (5 bases). CDR3 length equals 18 residues. V gave up 2 bases and J gave up 2 bases, with 19 bases separating them. Germline loops: CDR1 MDHEN, CDR2 SYDVKM. The CDR3 DNA reads TGTGCCAGCAGTTTACCCTGGACACCCCAAAGGGGCAATCAGCCCCAGCATTTT. Translation gives CASSLPWTPQRGNQPQHF.

The J gene is TRBJ1-4, the V gene TRBV27, with 9 bases identical to TRBD1. The CDR3 length is 13 residues. CDR1 and CDR2 (germline): MNHEY, SMNVEV (reference sequence). The trim removed 5 bases at V and 6 bases at J, leaving 1 base unmatched. CDR3: CASSRTGDEKLFF. For the CDR3, the DNA is TGTGCCAGCAGTAGGACAGGGGATGAAAAACTGTTTTTT.

This rearrangement joins TRBV4-1 to TRBJ1-1, with D perhaps TRBD1 (6 bases). V lost 4 bases and J 4 bases, leaving 19 bases between the germline ends. This CDR3 comprises 16 residues. From germline, CDR1 is MGHRA and CDR2 YSYEKL. Here the CDR3 reads CASSPYPGTWGTEAFF. The CDR3 DNA is TGCGCCAGCAGCCCCTATCCCGGGACATGGGGCACTGAAGCTTTCTTT.

The genes are TRBV21-1 and TRBJ2-3; the table's D call, TRBD2, has no DNA check behind it. TRBV21-1 is a pseudogene segment. CDR3 length equals 16 residues. The CDR3 sequence: CASSNTTSGSTDTQYF. In DNA form, the CDR3 reads TGTGCCAGCAGCAACACGACTAGCGGGAGTACAGATACGCAGTATTTT.

The V gene is TRBV19, the J gene TRBJ1-3; D is ambiguous. The CDR3 contains 15 residues. V lost 5 bases to trimming and J lost 1 base, with 12 bases between them. CDR1 LNHDA and CDR2 SQIVND come from the germline V gene (reference sequence). CDR3 DNA: TGTGCCAGTAGTCCTTCTCCGGGGTCTGGAAACACCATATATTTT. Amino acid sequence: CASSPSPGSGNTIYF.

Only one count was recorded for this clone. The CDR3 sequence: CASRGHGYGYTF. The DNA for the CDR3 is TGTGCCAGCAGGGGGCATGGCTATGGCTACACCTTC. The chain joins TRBV28 to TRBJ1-2, with a tentative D call TRBD1 (5 bases). Germline values: CDR1 MDHEN, CDR2 SYDVKM. The ends were cut back, 6 bases at V and 4 bases at J, with 9 bases in the middle. The CDR3 has 12 residues.

V is TRBV5-1 and J is TRBJ1-1; D might be TRBD1 (5 bases). This CDR3 comprises 14 residues. Trimming removed 1 base from V and 3 bases from J, with 10 bases in between. The germline V gene has CDR1 SGHRS and CDR2 YFSETQ. The CDR3 bases are TGCGCCAGCAGCTTGAGGCAGGGCGACACTGAAGCTTTCTTT. This encodes CASSLRQGDTEAFF.

The chain employs TRBV5-4 and TRBJ2-1; a weak D match, TRBD2 (6 bases). The CDR3 length is 16 residues. The V gene's germline CDR1 is SGHNT and CDR2 YYREEE (reference sequence). V lost 4 bases, J lost 0 bases, and 14 bases lay in between. CDR3 region: CASSRGGFGSYNEQFF. The CDR3 bases are TGTGCCAGCAGCCGGGGAGGTTTTGGCTCCTACAATGAGCAGTTCTTC.

This clone was counted once. This chain joins TRBV10-3 and TRBJ2-2, with TRBD2 matching 10 bases. The germline gives CDR1 ENHRY, CDR2 SYGVKD. The V gene end was trimmed by 3 bases and the J gene end by 3 bases; junction bases not matched to a gene: 10. This CDR3 is 18 amino acids long. The CDR3 sequence is CAISDRPGLAGDTGELFF. Here the CDR3 DNA reads TGTGCCATCAGTGACCGACCTGGGCTAGCGGGGGACACCGGGGAGCTGTTTTTT.

Only a few counts were recorded for this clone. This chain uses TRBV25-1 with TRBJ2-7; D perhaps matches TRBD1 (6 bases). V was pared by 1 base and J by 3 bases, with 10 bases between. Germline loops: CDR1 MGHDK, CDR2 SYGVNS. This CDR3 has 14 residues. The CDR3 is CASSEWNRVYEQYF. The DNA for the CDR3 is TGTGCCAGCAGTGAATGGAACAGGGTCTACGAGCAGTACTTC.

This chain joins TRBV28 and TRBJ2-2, with TRBD2 matching over 7 bases. This CDR3 has 15 amino acids. The germline V gene encodes CDR1 MDHEN and CDR2 SYDVKM. Trimming at V came to 8 bases and at J to 2 bases, leaving 8 bases not matched to a gene. The CDR3 nucleotides are TGTGCCAGCTTCACAGCGGGGATCAACACCGGGGAGCTGTTTTTT. Translating it yields CASFTAGINTGELFF. The whole variable domain, remainder taken from reference TRBV28 and TRBJ2-2, is DVKVTQSSRYLVKRTGEKVFLECVQDMDHENMFWYRQDPGLGLRLIYFSYDVKMKEKGDIPEGYSVSREKKERFSLILESASTNQTSMYLCASFTAGINTGELFFGEGSRLTVL.

This clone was observed a single time. The chain carries TRBV5-1 and TRBJ1-5; TRBD1 matches 7 bases. Germline values: CDR1 SGHRS, CDR2 YFSETQ. V shed 4 bases and J 4 bases; nucleotides not matched to a gene: 2. This CDR3 region has 13 residues. CDR3 sequence (DNA): TGCGCCAGCAGCGTGGACAGGAATCAGCCCCAGCATTTT. As protein: CASSVDRNQPQHF.

Concerning this clone: The same CDR3 arises from other DNA sequences in this sample as well. This chain links TRBV28 with TRBJ2-5, with TRBD1 matching 8 bases. Germline CDR1 reads MDHEN; CDR2 reads SYDVKM. The trim removed 5 bases at V and 1 base at J, leaving 6 bases unmatched. This CDR3 comprises 15 residues. The CDR3 loop reads CASSSGQGGQETQYF. The CDR3, as DNA: TGTGCCAGCAGTAGCGGACAGGGCGGCCAAGAGACCCAGTACTTC.

The V call is TRBV6-5, the J call TRBJ2-7; 8 bases align to TRBD1. The junction had 8 bases not matched to a gene; V was cut back by 6 bases and J by 4 bases. Germline CDR1 MNHEY, CDR2 SVGAGI. The CDR3 contains 14 residues. The CDR3 reads CASSDGQGGYEQYF. CDR3 bases: TGTGCCAGCAGCGACGGACAGGGCGGGTACGAGCAGTACTTC.

The V and J genes are TRBV29-1 and TRBJ1-3; D is unclear. There are 13 residues in the CDR3. Trimming stripped 3 bases from V and 0 bases from J, with 6 bases between. Looked up from germline, CDR1 is SQVTM and CDR2 is ANQGSEA. The CDR3 protein is CSVDLYSGNTIYF. The CDR3 nucleotides read TGCAGCGTTGACCTGTACTCTGGAAACACCATATATTTT.

This chain connects TRBV6-6 to TRBJ1-2, with no clear D. This CDR3 contains 13 residues. Germline V gene lookup returns CDR1 MNHNY and CDR2 SVGAGI (reference sequence). The V gene lost 4 bases and the J gene lost 4 bases, with 10 bases spanning the gap. DNA for the CDR3: TGTGCCAGCAGTTTAGCTACACTCTATGGCTACACCTTC. Protein product: CASSLATLYGYTF.